Listed below are T cell receptor delta chains from one sample, sequenced in a study of human gamma delta and Vdelta1 T cells. TCRdb reanalysed the PCR reads via CATT. The sample records 4,000 to 5,000 delta-chain clones, roughly a quarter being singletons. Sequencing used naive CD27+ Vdelta1 gamma-delta T cells from blood. The source of these receptors is a human donor in good health. Both conserved end residues are part of each CDR3. A D gene is named only where the DNA matches it firmly. Expanded clones get a size class; other rows say once, few or many, or leave the size out.

clone size,J gene,V gene,D gene,CDR3 DNA,CDR3 protein
few,TRDJ1,TRDV1,TRDD3,TGTGCTCTTGGGGAACGGAGGACGCTTCTGGGGGATGGATACACCGATAAACTCATCTTT,CALGERRTLLGDGYTDKLIF
NA,TRDJ2,TRDV1,NA,TGTGCTCTTGGGGTCCCTACCCCGACAGCACAACTCTTCTTT,CALGVPTPTAQLFF
few,TRDJ1,TRDV1,TRDD3,TGTGCCATCGGGGTCCTTCCACCCTTGAACTGGGGGATAAAGACCGATAAACTCATCTTT,CAIGVLPPLNWGIKTDKLIF
NA,TRDJ1,TRAV29/DV5,TRDD3,TGTGCAGCAAGCGCGGGGTATCGAGGGGGATACCCTATCGTATCCTACACCGATAAACTCATCTTT,CAASAGYRGGYPIVSYTDKLIF
NA,TRDJ1,TRDV1,TRDD3,TGTGCTCTTGGGGAAGAAAGTGGGGGATACCGAATGCCCGATAAACTCATCTTT,CALGEESGGYRMPDKLIF
NA,TRDJ1,TRDV1,TRDD3,TGTGCTCTCGGGGTTACCTACTTTTACTGGGGGATACGCGGTAAAAACACCGATAAACTCATCTTT,CALGVTYFYWGIRGKNTDKLIF
NA,TRDJ1,TRDV1,NA,TGTGCTCTTGGGGAACTAGGGCCCCTGTGGAGGTCCGATGAACTCATCTTT,CALGELGPLWRSDELIF
NA,TRDJ1,TRDV2,TRDD3,TGTGCCTGTGACCTAGAGCTAGGGGATACGTTGGCCGACACCGATAAACTCATCTTT,CACDLELGDTLADTDKLIF
NA,TRDJ1,TRDV1,TRDD3,TGTGCTCTTGGTTGCCCAAAAGGTACTGGGGGATCACTCACCGATAAACTCATCTTT,CALGCPKGTGGSLTDKLIF
NA,TRDJ1,TRDV1,NA,TGTGCTCTTGGGCTCCGGCCCCCCGATTACACCGATAAACTCATCTTT,CALGLRPPDYTDKLIF
few,TRDJ2,TRDV1,NA,TGTGCTCTTGGGGATCCTTCCCCCCTTTTAGCACAACTCTTCTTT,CALGDPSPLLAQLFF
NA,TRDJ1,TRDV1,TRDD3,TGTGCTCTTGGGGAACTAATCTCCTACCCCAATTGTACTGGGGGACCAACCGATAAACTCATCTTC,CALGELISYPNCTGGPTDKLIF
NA,TRDJ1,TRDV1,TRDD3,TGTGCTCTTGGGGAGCAATGGTTACTGGGGGCCAGGTACACCGATAAACTCATCTTT,CALGEQWLLGARYTDKLIF